This TCR beta chain was captured by sequencing in a study of blood T cell repertoires in COVID-19. The data were produced by immunoSEQ multiplex PCR, yet TCRdb's version contains in-frame clones alone and is incomplete. The sample includes roughly 180,000 clones, more than 80% of them seen just once. This CDR3 contains 15 residues. V lost 2 bases and J lost 7; bases outside the gene matches: 7. Germline loops: CDR1 KGHSY, CDR2 FQNENV. The TCR comes from a woman aged 55 to 70 with acute or convalescent COVID-19. The chain employs TRBV16 and TRBJ2-1; 8 nucleotides match TRBD2. Sequenced sample: peripheral blood. CDR3 sequence reads: CASSQRGGRRNEQFF. The CDR3 DNA reads TGTGCCAGCAGCCAAAGGGGCGGGAGGAGGAATGAGCAGTTCTTC.